The 9 T cell receptor beta chains given below trace back to one sample, sequenced in a study of cytomegalovirus exposure and HLA in healthy donors. This PCR relied on a set of 60 Vbeta primers and 13 Jbeta primers. The repertoire was sequenced with immunoSEQ multiplex PCR; TCRdb's copy has only in-frame clones and lacks some. Of about 100,000 clones listed, 84% are singletons. The sample taken for sequencing was PBMCs. These receptors all stem from a young woman in good health and CMV-seronegative.

This chain uses TRBV6-6 with TRBJ1-5; D possibly corresponds to TRBD1 (5 bases). The germline gives CDR1 MNHNY, CDR2 SVGAGI (reference sequence). Trimming cost V 0 bases and J 5 bases, with 14 bases left between them. CDR3 length equals 16 residues. The CDR3 region is CASSYSREGGDQPQHF. DNA of the CDR3: TGTGCCAGCAGTTACTCGAGGGAAGGAGGGGATCAGCCCCAGCATTTT.

The chain couples TRBV7-2 to TRBJ2-1, with 7 nucleotides matching TRBD2. The V gene's germline CDR1 is SGHTA and CDR2 FQGNSA. V dropped 6 bases and J dropped 4; count of bases not matched to a gene: 9. The CDR3 extends over 15 amino acids. The DNA for the CDR3 is TGTGCCAGCAGATGGAGCGGGGAACCATACAATGAGCAGTTCTTC. As protein: CASRWSGEPYNEQFF.

J is TRBJ2-1 and V is TRBV2; 8 bases fit TRBD2. J was trimmed by 4 bases and V by 3 bases; bases with no gene match: 20. CDR1 and CDR2 (germline): SNHLY, FYNNEI. The CDR3 contains 20 residues. The CDR3 here is CASSDPPGLENYWTYNEQFF. CDR3 DNA: TGTGCCAGCAGTGACCCACCGGGACTAGAGAACTATTGGACTTACAATGAGCAGTTCTTC. The full variable domain, completed using reference TRBV2 and TRBJ2-1, is EPEVTQTPSHQVTQMGQEVILRCVPISNHLYFYWYRQILGQKVEFLVSFYNNEISEKSEIFDDQFSVERPDGSNFTLKIRSTKLEDSAMYFCASSDPPGLENYWTYNEQFFGPGTRLTVL.

This rearrangement joins TRBV4-3 to TRBJ1-2; 8 nucleotides line up with TRBD1. The ends lost 0 bases at V and 1 base at J; junction bases unmatched: 4. This CDR3 is built from 16 residues. CDR1 is LGHNA, CDR2 YSLEER, per germline. The CDR3 loop reads CASSQEGTGFNYGYTF. The CDR3, as DNA: TGCGCCAGCAGCCAAGAGGGGACAGGATTTAACTATGGCTACACCTTC.

V and J are TRBV18 and TRBJ2-7; possibly TRBD1 for D (6 bases). Trimming removed 4 bases from V and 0 bases from J, with 25 bases in between. CDR3 length: 19 residues. Germline CDR1 KGHSH, CDR2 LQKENI. The CDR3 loop is CASSQDRGQGQGASYEQYF. DNA for the CDR3: TGTGCCAGCTCACAGGACAGAGGGCAGGGCCAAGGGGCCTCCTACGAGCAGTACTTC.

This clone was counted a single time. This chain links TRBV28 with TRBJ1-4; D gene unclear. The CDR3 length is 22 residues. CDR1 and CDR2 from the germline V gene are MDHEN and SYDVKM. V lost 6 bases and J 3 bases, leaving 35 bases between the germline ends. The DNA for the CDR3 is TGTGCCAGCAGGCAGCCCACCCAAACCCAGGAAACCCCCGACAATCCTAATGAAAAACTGTTTTTT. Its translation: CASRQPTQTQETPDNPNEKLFF.

J is TRBJ2-5 and V is TRBV29-1, with TRBD2 identical over 10 bases. CDR3 length equals 15 residues. Germline V gene lookup returns CDR1 SQVTM and CDR2 ANQGSEA. J lost 5 bases, V lost 7 bases, and 13 bases had no gene match. DNA of the CDR3: TGCAGCGCTAAAACTAGCGGGGCTGGGAGTGAGACCCAGTACTTC. Its protein is CSAKTSGAGSETQYF. The full variable domain, rest sourced from reference TRBV29-1 and TRBJ2-5, is SAVISQKPSRDICQRGTSLTIQCQVDSQVTMMFWYRQQPGQSLTLIATANQGSEATYESGFVIDKFPISRPNLTFSTLTVSNMSPEDSSIYLCSAKTSGAGSETQYFGPGTRLLVL.

The chain combines TRBV7-6 with TRBJ2-1; D is possibly TRBD2 (6 bases). Per germline, CDR1 SGHVS and CDR2 FNYEAQ. Trimming shortened V by 2 bases and J by 9 bases, and 17 bases separated the two germline ends. This CDR3 contains 15 residues. In nucleotides, the CDR3 is TGTGCCAGCAGCTTAAGAGGTAGCGGTACTTCTGAGCAGTTCTTC. This codes for CASSLRGSGTSEQFF.

V gene TRBV18 combines with J gene TRBJ2-7, with 9 nucleotides matching TRBD1. V shed 3 bases, J shed 5 bases, and the junction held 11 bases outside the gene matches. The CDR3 is 16 residues long. The germline CDR1 and CDR2 sequences are KGHSH and LQKENI. In nucleotides, the CDR3 is TGTGCCAGCTCACCTACCTCGGACAGGGGAGGGAACGAGCAGTACTTC. Its protein product is CASSPTSDRGGNEQYF.